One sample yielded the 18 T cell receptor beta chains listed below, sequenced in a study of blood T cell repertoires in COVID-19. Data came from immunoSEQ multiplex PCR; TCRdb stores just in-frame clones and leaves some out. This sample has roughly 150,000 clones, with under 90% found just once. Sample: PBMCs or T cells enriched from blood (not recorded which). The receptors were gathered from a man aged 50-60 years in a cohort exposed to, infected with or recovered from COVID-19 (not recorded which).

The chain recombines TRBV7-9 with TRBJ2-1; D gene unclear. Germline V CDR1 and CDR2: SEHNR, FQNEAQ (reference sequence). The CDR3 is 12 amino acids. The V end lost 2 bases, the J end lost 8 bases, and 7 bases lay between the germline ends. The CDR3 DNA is TGTGCCAGCAGCTTATATCGAGATGAGCAGTTCTTC. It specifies CASSLYRDEQFF.

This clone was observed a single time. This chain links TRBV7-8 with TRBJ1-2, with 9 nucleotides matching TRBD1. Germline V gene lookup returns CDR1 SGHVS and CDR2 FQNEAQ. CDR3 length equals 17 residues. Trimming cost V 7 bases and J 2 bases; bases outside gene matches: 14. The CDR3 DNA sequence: TGTGCCAGCACCCCCGGGGACAGGGTTAACTGGAACTATGGCTACACCTTC. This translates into CASTPGDRVNWNYGYTF.

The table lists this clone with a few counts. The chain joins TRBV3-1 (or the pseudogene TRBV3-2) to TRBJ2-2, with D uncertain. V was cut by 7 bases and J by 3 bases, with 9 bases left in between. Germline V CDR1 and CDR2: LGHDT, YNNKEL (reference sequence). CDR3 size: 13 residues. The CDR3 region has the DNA TGTGCCAGCACCCCGGCGGACACCGGGGAGCTGTTTTTT. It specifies CASTPADTGELFF.

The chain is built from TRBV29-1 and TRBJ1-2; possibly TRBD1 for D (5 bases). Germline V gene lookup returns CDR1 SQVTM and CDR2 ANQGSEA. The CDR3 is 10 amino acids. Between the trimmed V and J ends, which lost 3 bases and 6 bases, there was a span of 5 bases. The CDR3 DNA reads TGCAGCGTTGACAGGGATGGCTACACCTTC. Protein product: CSVDRDGYTF.

The CDR3 DNA is TGTGCCAGTAGTACAGGGGTTGGAGGAAACACCATATATTTT. This gives the protein CASSTGVGGNTIYF. V usage is TRBV19 and J usage is TRBJ1-3, with D possibly being TRBD1 (6 bases). The V end was cut by 4 bases, the J end by 4 bases, with 11 bases between. This CDR3 comprises 14 residues. Germline V gene data show CDR1 as LNHDA and CDR2 as SQIVND (reference sequence).

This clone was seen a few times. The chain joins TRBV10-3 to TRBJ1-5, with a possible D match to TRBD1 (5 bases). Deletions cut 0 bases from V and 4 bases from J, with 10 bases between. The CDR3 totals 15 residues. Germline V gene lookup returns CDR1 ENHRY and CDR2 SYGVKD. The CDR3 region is CAISESGQQNQPQHF. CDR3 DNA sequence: TGTGCCATCAGTGAGTCGGGGCAGCAGAATCAGCCCCAGCATTTT.

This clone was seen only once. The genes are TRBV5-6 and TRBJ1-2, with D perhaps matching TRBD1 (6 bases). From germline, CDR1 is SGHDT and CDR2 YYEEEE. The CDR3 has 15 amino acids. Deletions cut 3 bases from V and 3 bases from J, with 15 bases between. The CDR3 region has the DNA TGTGCCAGCAGCTCGGGGACAATCCTCCACTATGGCTACACCTTC. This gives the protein CASSSGTILHYGYTF.

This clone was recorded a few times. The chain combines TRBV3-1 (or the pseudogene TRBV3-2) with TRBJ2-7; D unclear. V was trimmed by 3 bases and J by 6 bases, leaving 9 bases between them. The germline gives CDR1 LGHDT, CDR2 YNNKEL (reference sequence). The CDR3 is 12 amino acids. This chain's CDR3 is CASSQGWSEQYF. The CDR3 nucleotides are TGTGCCAGCAGCCAGGGCTGGTCCGAGCAGTACTTC.

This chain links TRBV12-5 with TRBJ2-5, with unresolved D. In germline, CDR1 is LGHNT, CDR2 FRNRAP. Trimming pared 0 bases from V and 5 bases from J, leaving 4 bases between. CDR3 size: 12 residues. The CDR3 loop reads CASGLVQETQYF. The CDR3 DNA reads TGTGCTAGTGGTTTGGTACAGGAGACCCAGTACTTC.

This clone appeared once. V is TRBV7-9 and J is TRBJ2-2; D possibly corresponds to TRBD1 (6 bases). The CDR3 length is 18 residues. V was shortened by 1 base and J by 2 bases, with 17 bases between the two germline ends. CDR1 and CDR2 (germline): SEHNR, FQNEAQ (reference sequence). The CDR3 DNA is TGTGCCAGCAGCTTAGGAACGACCGGGACAACAAACACCGGGGAGCTGTTTTTT. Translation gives CASSLGTTGTTNTGELFF.

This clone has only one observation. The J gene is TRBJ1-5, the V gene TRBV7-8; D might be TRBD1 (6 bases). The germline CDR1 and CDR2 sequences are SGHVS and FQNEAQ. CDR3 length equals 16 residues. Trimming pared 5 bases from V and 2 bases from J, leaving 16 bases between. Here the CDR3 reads CASSPRPGQRNQPQHF. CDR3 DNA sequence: TGTGCCAGCAGCCCTAGGCCCGGACAGCGCAATCAGCCCCAGCATTTT.

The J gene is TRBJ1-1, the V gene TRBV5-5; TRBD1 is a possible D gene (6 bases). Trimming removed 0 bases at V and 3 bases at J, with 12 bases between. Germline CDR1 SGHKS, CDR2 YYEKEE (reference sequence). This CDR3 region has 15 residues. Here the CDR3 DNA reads TGTGCCAGCAGCTTGGGACAGGTTGTGGACACTGAAGCTTTCTTT. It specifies CASSLGQVVDTEAFF.

The CDR3 sequence is CASSLGTGNTGELFF. The CDR3 nucleotides are TGTGCCAGTAGTCTCGGGACAGGAAACACCGGGGAGCTGTTTTTT. The chain uses TRBV19 and TRBJ2-2; 8 positions agree with TRBD1. The junction had 4 bases not matched to a gene; V was cut back by 5 bases and J by 2 bases. The CDR3 spans 15 residues. Germline V lookup: CDR1 LNHDA, CDR2 SQIVND (reference sequence). Together with reference TRBV19 and TRBJ2-2, the CDR3 gives the full variable domain: DGGITQSPKYLFRKEGQNVTLSCEQNLNHDAMYWYRQDPGQGLRLIYYSQIVNDFQKGDIAEGYSVSREKKESFPLTVTSAQKNPTAFYLCASSLGTGNTGELFFGEGSRLTVL.

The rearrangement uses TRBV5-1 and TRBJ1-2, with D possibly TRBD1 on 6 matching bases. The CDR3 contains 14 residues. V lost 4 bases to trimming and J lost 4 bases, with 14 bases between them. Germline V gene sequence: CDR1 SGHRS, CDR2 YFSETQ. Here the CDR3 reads CASSADRISYGYTF. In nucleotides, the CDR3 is TGCGCCAGCAGCGCGGACAGAATTTCCTATGGCTACACCTTC. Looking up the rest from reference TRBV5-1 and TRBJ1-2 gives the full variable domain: KAGVTQTPRYLIKTRGQQVTLSCSPISGHRSVSWYQQTPGQGLQFLFEYFSETQRNKGNFPGRFSGRQFSNSRSEMNVSTLELGDSALYLCASSADRISYGYTFGSGTRLTVV.

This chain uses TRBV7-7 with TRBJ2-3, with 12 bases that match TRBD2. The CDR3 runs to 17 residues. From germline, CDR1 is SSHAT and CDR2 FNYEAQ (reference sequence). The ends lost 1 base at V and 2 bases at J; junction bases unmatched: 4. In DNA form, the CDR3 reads TGTGCCAGCAGCTTAGGGGCTAGCGGGAGGGCCACAGATACGCAGTATTTT. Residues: CASSLGASGRATDTQYF.

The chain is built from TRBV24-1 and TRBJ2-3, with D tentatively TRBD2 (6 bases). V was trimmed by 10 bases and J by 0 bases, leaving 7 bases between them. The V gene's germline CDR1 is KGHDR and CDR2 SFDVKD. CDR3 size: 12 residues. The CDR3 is CATGGSTDTQYF. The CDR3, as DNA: TGTGCCACGGGGGGAAGCACAGATACGCAGTATTTT.

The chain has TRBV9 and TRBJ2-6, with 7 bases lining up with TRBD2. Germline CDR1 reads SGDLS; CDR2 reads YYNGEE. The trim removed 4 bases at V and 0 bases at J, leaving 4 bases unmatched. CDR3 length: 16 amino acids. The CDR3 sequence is CASSPTGGSGANVLTF. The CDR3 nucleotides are TGTGCCAGCAGCCCCACGGGGGGCTCTGGGGCCAACGTCCTGACTTTC. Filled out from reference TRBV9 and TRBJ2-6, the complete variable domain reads DSGVTQTPKHLITATGQRVTLRCSPRSGDLSVYWYQQSLDQGLQFLIQYYNGEERAKGNILERFSAQQFPDLHSELNLSSLELGDSALYFCASSPTGGSGANVLTFGAGSRLTVL.

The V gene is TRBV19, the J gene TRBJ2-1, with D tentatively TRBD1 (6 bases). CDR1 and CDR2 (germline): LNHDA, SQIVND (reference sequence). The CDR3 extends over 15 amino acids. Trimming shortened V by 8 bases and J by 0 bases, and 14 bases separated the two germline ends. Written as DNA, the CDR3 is TGTGCCAGTGAACAGGGCCTCGGCTCCTACAATGAGCAGTTCTTC. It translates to CASEQGLGSYNEQFF.